Listed below are T cell receptor beta chains from one sample, sequenced in a study of blood T cells in healthy people across ages. TCRdb passed the 5' RACE reads through MiXCR, listing each CDR3 protein once. The table has about 680,000 distinct CDR3 sequences, 49% seen once. The material sequenced was blood. The source is a woman aged 55 to 70 in good health. Each CDR3 is given with its conserved first and last residue. The order of the fields is CDR3 protein, CDR3 DNA, clone size, J gene, V gene, D gene. A D gene is named only where the DNA matches it firmly. Rows give clone size only sometimes, using once, few, many, or a class for an expanded clone.

CDR3 protein: CASSLPGQGVNEQYF
CDR3 DNA: TGTGCCAGCAGTCTCCCGGGACAGGGGGTGAACGAGCAGTACTTC
clone size: .
J gene: TRBJ2-7
V gene: TRBV27
D gene: TRBD1

CDR3 protein: CASSLGPPNTGELFF
CDR3 DNA: TGTGCCAGCAGCCTGGGACCGCCGAACACCGGGGAGCTGTTTTTT
clone size: .
J gene: TRBJ2-2
V gene: TRBV2
D gene: .

CDR3 protein: CASSPGQPGATEAFF
CDR3 DNA: TGTGCCAGCAGTCCGGGACAGCCGGGAGCCACTGAAGCTTTCTTT
clone size: .
J gene: TRBJ1-1
V gene: TRBV28
D gene: TRBD1

CDR3 protein: CASRPGTLSIREQYF
CDR3 DNA: TGTGCCAGCAGACCCGGGACCCTTTCTATCCGGGAGCAGTACTTC
clone size: .
J gene: TRBJ2-5
V gene: TRBV6-2/TRBV6-3
D gene: .

CDR3 protein: CASSKSSGPGYYEQYF
CDR3 DNA: TGTGCCAGCAGTAAATCTAGCGGCCCTGGGTACTACGAGCAGTACTTC
clone size: .
J gene: TRBJ2-7
V gene: TRBV28
D gene: TRBD2

CDR3 protein: CSARDRQRLAKNIQYF
CDR3 DNA: TGCAGTGCTAGAGACCGACAGCGCCTAGCCAAAAACATTCAGTACTTC
clone size: .
J gene: TRBJ2-4
V gene: TRBV20-1
D gene: .

CDR3 protein: CASAPQGIENIQYF
CDR3 DNA: TGTGCCAGCGCTCCTCAGGGGATCGAAAACATTCAGTACTTC
clone size: .
J gene: TRBJ2-4
V gene: TRBV18
D gene: .

CDR3 protein: CASSRTTSGGTDTQYF
CDR3 DNA: TGTGCCAGCAGCCGAACTACTAGCGGGGGCACAGATACGCAGTATTTT
clone size: .
J gene: TRBJ2-3
V gene: TRBV7-2
D gene: TRBD2

CDR3 protein: CSARTGGGEKLFF
CDR3 DNA: TGCAGTGCTAGGACAGGGGGTGGCGAAAAACTGTTTTTT
clone size: many
J gene: TRBJ1-4
V gene: TRBV20-1
D gene: TRBD1

CDR3 protein: CASSADAGPPHEQFF
CDR3 DNA: TGTGCCAGCAGCGCCGACGCGGGCCCCCCCCATGAGCAGTTCTTC
clone size: .
J gene: TRBJ2-1
V gene: TRBV9
D gene: .

CDR3 protein: CASSVGMGSYEQYF
CDR3 DNA: TGTGCCAGCAGCGTAGGGATGGGCTCCTACGAGCAGTACTTC
clone size: .
J gene: TRBJ2-7
V gene: TRBV9
D gene: .

CDR3 protein: CASGPNRPGRGYEQYF
CDR3 DNA: TGTGCCAGCGGCCCCAACAGACCCGGCCGGGGCTACGAGCAGTACTTC
clone size: .
J gene: TRBJ2-7
V gene: TRBV12-3/TRBV12-4
D gene: .

CDR3 protein: CASSPLGGGAYNEQFF
CDR3 DNA: TGTGCCAGCAGTCCCTTAGGGGGAGGGGCCTACAATGAGCAGTTCTTC
clone size: .
J gene: TRBJ2-1
V gene: TRBV25-1
D gene: .

CDR3 protein: CASSLVGLDEQYF
CDR3 DNA: TGTGCCAGCAGCTTGGTAGGGTTGGACGAGCAGTACTTC
clone size: few
J gene: TRBJ2-7
V gene: TRBV7-9
D gene: .

CDR3 protein: CAWAQETQYF
CDR3 DNA: TGTGCCTGGGCCCAAGAGACCCAGTACTTC
clone size: .
J gene: TRBJ2-5
V gene: TRBV30
D gene: .

CDR3 protein: CASSQGSLDEQYF
CDR3 DNA: TGCGCCAGCAGCCAAGGCTCCTTAGACGAGCAGTACTTC
clone size: .
J gene: TRBJ2-7
V gene: TRBV4-3
D gene: .

CDR3 protein: CASSVIGEKPLHF
CDR3 DNA: TGTGCCAGCAGCGTAATCGGGGAAAAGCCCCTCCACTTT
clone size: .
J gene: TRBJ1-6
V gene: TRBV5-6
D gene: .

CDR3 protein: CASSRQFNYGYTF
CDR3 DNA: TGTGCCAGCAGTCGACAATTTAACTATGGCTACACCTTC
clone size: .
J gene: TRBJ1-2
V gene: TRBV27
D gene: .

CDR3 protein: CASNRRGEAADTQYF
CDR3 DNA: TGTGCCAGCAACCGGAGGGGGGAGGCGGCAGATACGCAGTATTTT
clone size: .
J gene: TRBJ2-3
V gene: TRBV9
D gene: .

CDR3 protein: CASSEALNGYTF
CDR3 DNA: TGTGCCAGCAGTGAAGCGCTTAATGGCTACACCTTC
clone size: once
J gene: TRBJ1-2
V gene: TRBV6-1
D gene: .

CDR3 protein: CASSSGIEAFF
CDR3 DNA: TGTGCCAGCAGCTCCGGGATAGAAGCTTTCTTT
clone size: .
J gene: TRBJ1-1
V gene: TRBV7-2
D gene: .

CDR3 protein: CASSRRNSDYGYTF
CDR3 DNA: TGTGCCAGCAGCCGGAGAAACAGTGACTATGGCTACACCTTC
clone size: .
J gene: TRBJ1-2
V gene: TRBV14
D gene: .

CDR3 protein: CASSLRDRPYEQYF
CDR3 DNA: TGTGCCAGCTCACTCCGGGACAGGCCCTACGAGCAGTACTTC
clone size: few
J gene: TRBJ2-7
V gene: TRBV18
D gene: TRBD1

CDR3 protein: CASTSMIGSKGEQYF
CDR3 DNA: TGTGCCAGCACCTCAATGATAGGGAGTAAGGGTGAGCAGTACTTC
clone size: few
J gene: TRBJ2-5
V gene: TRBV7-2
D gene: .

CDR3 protein: CASSLMGVYGTDTQYF
CDR3 DNA: TGTGCCAGCAGTTTAATGGGTGTGTATGGCACAGATACGCAGTATTTT
clone size: .
J gene: TRBJ2-3
V gene: TRBV27
D gene: .

CDR3 protein: CASSLEGRGKYGYTF
CDR3 DNA: TGTGCCAGCAGCTTAGAGGGCAGGGGTAAATATGGCTACACCTTC
clone size: few
J gene: TRBJ1-2
V gene: TRBV9
D gene: .

CDR3 protein: CASSLGRFTDTQYF
CDR3 DNA: TGTGCCAGCAGCCTAGGAAGATTCACAGATACGCAGTATTTT
clone size: .
J gene: TRBJ2-3
V gene: TRBV7-2
D gene: .

CDR3 protein: CATSRDVGGTGELFF
CDR3 DNA: TGTGCCACCAGCAGAGATGTTGGCGGCACCGGGGAGCTGTTTTTT
clone size: .
J gene: TRBJ2-2
V gene: TRBV15
D gene: .